This TCR beta chain was found in a study of regulatory T cells in long-lasting Graves disease. The CDR3 consists of 15 residues. Germline V gives CDR1 LGHDT, CDR2 YNNKEL (reference sequence). Unmatched junction bases numbered 7, after V lost 4 bases and J lost 4 bases. This clonotype was seen ten or more times. Building the TCR beta libraries relied on iRepertoire HTBI primers, and CDR3 regions underwent Arm-PCR. In the source study's methods: Across all samples, about 62 TRBV segments and around 13 TRBJ segments were identified. In TCRdb, the multiplex PCR reads were re-called with MiXCR into one record per CDR3 protein. These V and J calls rely on TCRdb rather than the paper's analysis. The sample records about 370,000 distinct CDR3 sequences, around 15% being singletons. As for time point: newly diagnosed GD, antithyroid drugs for less than 3 months. There was RNA extracted from PBMCs, and the TCR library was made from it.

The chain combines TRBV3-1 with TRBJ2-1; TRBD1 matches at 7 bases. The sample consisted of peripheral blood mononuclear cells (PBMCs), taken at new diagnosis, from a patient treated with antithyroid drugs. The sequence derives from a female donor with Graves disease. The CDR3, as DNA: TGTGCCAGCAGCCTCACAGGGGACGGGTACAATGAGCAGTTCTTC. It is translated as CASSLTGDGYNEQFF.